These 26 T cell receptor beta chains were sequenced from one sample in a study of shared clonotypes between healthy human individuals. Sequenced by immunoSEQ multiplex PCR; TCRdb stores in-frame clones only, minus some. The table lists 1.6 million or so clones, around 97% of them singletons. The specimen sequenced was naive CD4+ T cells sorted from blood. The subset here: CD45RA+ positively selected. These receptors were obtained from a man in his thirties or forties in good health.

The chain combines TRBV6-5 with TRBJ1-1; D is uncertain. V was cut by 0 bases and J by 7 bases, with 12 bases left in between. Germline values: CDR1 MNHEY, CDR2 SVGAGI. This CDR3 has 14 amino acids. CDR3 nucleotides: TGTGCCAGCAGTTACTCAAGGGTCCCCGGTGAAGCTTTCTTT. As protein: CASSYSRVPGEAFF.

This chain joins TRBV6-1 and TRBJ2-1; D unresolved. The V and J ends lost 4 bases and 6 bases respectively, with 4 bases between them. Germline CDR1 MNHNS, CDR2 SASEGT. CDR3 length: 11 amino acids. CDR3 DNA: TGTGCCAGCAGTGTAGGCAATGAGCAGTTCTTC. Its translation is CASSVGNEQFF.

V usage is TRBV10-3 and J usage is TRBJ2-1, with TRBD2 identical over 10 bases. The CDR3 contains 13 residues. V lost 11 bases to trimming and J lost 6 bases; unmatched junction nucleotides: 7. The V gene's germline CDR1 is ENHRY and CDR2 SYGVKD. The CDR3 reads CAAGTSGVNEQFF. CDR3 coding DNA: TGTGCCGCCGGCACTAGCGGGGTCAATGAGCAGTTCTTC.

The rearrangement uses TRBV4-2 and TRBJ1-2, with D possibly TRBD1 on 6 matching bases. Germline V lookup: CDR1 LGHNA, CDR2 YNFKEQ. The CDR3 is made up of 15 amino acids. V lost 3 bases to trimming and J lost 7 bases, with 18 bases between them. The CDR3 loop reads CASSQGASRGGGYTF. The CDR3 region has the DNA TGTGCCAGCAGCCAGGGAGCTTCCAGGGGCGGTGGCTACACCTTC.

Concerning this clone: Additional DNA sequences in this sample encode the identical CDR3. The rearrangement uses TRBV9 and TRBJ2-1; 7 nucleotides agree with TRBD1. Looked up from germline, CDR1 is SGDLS and CDR2 is YYNGEE. The V gene end was trimmed by 2 bases and the J gene end by 4 bases; junction bases not matched to a gene: 6. This CDR3 is built from 15 residues. This chain's CDR3 is CASSVRDSSYNEQFF. CDR3 coding DNA: TGTGCCAGCAGCGTCCGGGACAGTTCATACAATGAGCAGTTCTTC.

The J gene is TRBJ2-5, the V gene TRBV30, with TRBD1 matching 8 bases. The V segment lost 2 bases and the J segment 2 bases; nucleotides outside the gene matches: 4. This CDR3 is 14 amino acids long. Per germline, CDR1 GTSNPN and CDR2 SVGIG (reference sequence). The CDR3 bases are TGTGCCTGGAGTCAGAGACAGGGGCAAGAGACCCAGTACTTC. Its protein product is CAWSQRQGQETQYF.

Points on this clone: The same CDR3 can be traced to other DNA sequences in this sample. The gene calls are TRBV28 and TRBJ1-2, with a possible D match to TRBD1 (5 bases). The CDR3 has 12 amino acids. CDR1 and CDR2 (germline): MDHEN, SYDVKM. Trimming removed 7 bases at V and 4 bases at J, with 10 bases between. The CDR3 nucleotides read TGTGCCAGCACGGGGCAGGGCTATGGCTACACCTTC. Amino acids: CASTGQGYGYTF.

The chain employs TRBV29-1 and TRBJ2-6; unclear D gene. Germline V gene lookup returns CDR1 SQVTM and CDR2 ANQGSEA. CDR3 length: 14 amino acids. V was pared by 2 bases and J by 1 base, with 6 bases between. CDR3 amino acids: CSVERLSGANVLTF. The CDR3 nucleotides read TGCAGCGTTGAAAGACTGTCTGGGGCCAACGTCCTGACTTTC.

The chain employs TRBV11-2 and TRBJ2-3; a possible D gene is TRBD1 (5 bases). V lost 4 bases and J lost 4, with 9 bases in between. This CDR3 is 13 amino acids long. The germline CDR1 and CDR2 sequences are SGHAT and FQNNGV. The CDR3 sequence: CASSWGGPDTQYF. The CDR3 DNA reads TGTGCCAGCAGCTGGGGCGGCCCAGATACGCAGTATTTT.

V is TRBV11-2 and J is TRBJ1-3, with TRBD1 as a possible D gene (5 bases). Germline V CDR1 and CDR2: SGHAT, FQNNGV. V lost 5 bases, J lost 0 bases, and 11 bases lay in between. The CDR3 totals 15 residues. Here the CDR3 reads CASSRDVLSGNTIYF. The CDR3 DNA reads TGTGCCAGCAGCCGGGACGTTCTCTCTGGAAACACCATATATTTT.

The rearrangement joins TRBV14 to TRBJ2-2; D unresolved. This CDR3 spans 13 amino acids. Germline-derived CDR1 and CDR2 are SGHDN and FVKESK. V was pared by 0 bases and J by 6 bases, with 5 bases between. The CDR3 DNA reads as TGTGCCAGCAGCCAAGAGGTGGCCGGGGAGCTGTTTTTT. Its translation is CASSQEVAGELFF. The full variable domain, completed using reference TRBV14 and TRBJ2-2, is EAGVTQFPSHSVIEKGQTVTLRCDPISGHDNLYWYRRVMGKEIKFLLHFVKESKQDESGMPNNRFLAERTGGTYSTLKVQPAELEDSGVYFCASSQEVAGELFFGEGSRLTVL.

The V and J genes are TRBV6-5 and TRBJ2-1; TRBD1 agrees at 12 bases. CDR3 size: 15 residues. Germline V gives CDR1 MNHEY, CDR2 SVGAGI. The ends lost 5 bases at V and 10 bases at J; junction bases unmatched: 9. DNA for the CDR3: TGTGCCAGCAGTCGCCCGGGACAGGGGGCCCCGGAGCAGTTCTTC. It specifies CASSRPGQGAPEQFF.

The chain has TRBV7-2 and TRBJ1-2; D not resolved. CDR3 length: 14 residues. Trimming cost V 1 base and J 6 bases, with 12 bases left between them. Per the germline V gene, CDR1 is SGHTA and CDR2 is FQGNSA. DNA of the CDR3: TGTGCCAGCAGCTTAGGTTCCCGAGGTAATGGCTACACCTTC. It is translated as CASSLGSRGNGYTF.

CDR3 sequence reads: CASSHGRTYEQYF. CDR3 coding DNA: TGTGCCAGCTCACATGGACGGACCTACGAGCAGTACTTC. This chain connects TRBV18 to TRBJ2-7, with unresolved D. The CDR3 has 13 residues. V was shortened by 4 bases and J by 2 bases, with 9 bases between the two germline ends. The germline CDR1 and CDR2 sequences are KGHSH and LQKENI.

The gene calls are TRBV18 and TRBJ2-7, with D tentatively TRBD2 (6 bases). The length of the CDR3 is 14 residues. Trimming pared 1 base from V and 5 bases from J, leaving 12 bases between. Germline CDR1 and CDR2: KGHSH and LQKENI. The chain's CDR3 is CASSPRGTPDEQYF. The CDR3 nucleotides are TGTGCCAGCTCACCACGGGGGACTCCGGACGAGCAGTACTTC.

This chain connects TRBV14 to TRBJ2-1; D not certain. Trimming removed 0 bases at V and 8 bases at J, with 8 bases between. This CDR3 comprises 13 residues. CDR1 and CDR2 (germline): SGHDN, FVKESK. The DNA of the CDR3 is TGTGCCAGCAGCCAAGATTTAGAATATGAGCAGTTCTTC. Its translation is CASSQDLEYEQFF.

The rearrangement joins TRBV28 to TRBJ2-5; 11 bases are shared with TRBD2. Germline CDR1 is MDHEN and CDR2 is SYDVKM. The CDR3 loop spans 15 amino acids. V was pared by 6 bases and J by 5 bases, with 8 bases of the junction left unmatched. The CDR3 DNA reads as TGTGCCAGCAGCAACCTAGCGGGAGGTGGGGAGACCCAGTACTTC. Encoded protein: CASSNLAGGGETQYF.

This chain connects TRBV9 to TRBJ2-5; D remains unclear. This CDR3 is built from 15 residues. Germline V CDR1 and CDR2: SGDLS, YYNGEE. Between the trimmed V and J ends, which lost 0 bases and 3 bases, there was a span of 12 bases. CDR3 nucleotide sequence: TGTGCCAGCAGCGTAGAGGCAGGAAGAAAAGAGACCCAGTACTTC. This translates into CASSVEAGRKETQYF.

The chain joins TRBV9 to TRBJ2-1; 10 bases match TRBD1. CDR1 SGDLS and CDR2 YYNGEE come from the germline V gene. This CDR3 is built from 14 residues. J lost 8 bases, V lost 2 bases, and 4 bases had no gene match. The CDR3 region has the DNA TGTGCCAGCAGCGTGGGACAGGGGACCCATGAGCAGTTCTTC. Translated, it gives CASSVGQGTHEQFF.

The chain has TRBV6-6 and TRBJ2-7; D unclear. CDR3 length equals 13 residues. The V gene lost 2 bases and the J gene lost 5 bases, with 10 bases spanning the gap. From germline, CDR1 is MNHNY and CDR2 SVGAGI (reference sequence). The CDR3 coding sequence is TGTGCCAGCAGTTACCCGGACGGCGACGAGCAGTACTTC. Its protein product is CASSYPDGDEQYF.

V is TRBV5-6 and J is TRBJ2-1; 11 nucleotides line up with TRBD2. Germline V gene data show CDR1 as SGHDT and CDR2 as YYEEEE. The trim removed 4 bases at V and 3 bases at J, leaving 6 bases unmatched. The CDR3 runs 16 residues. The CDR3 here is CASSGSGTSGYNEQFF. The CDR3 DNA sequence: TGTGCCAGCAGCGGATCCGGGACTAGCGGCTACAATGAGCAGTTCTTC.

The rearrangement joins TRBV29-1 to TRBJ2-7; no definite D call. The germline V gene encodes CDR1 SQVTM and CDR2 ANQGSEA. V was shortened by 0 bases and J by 9 bases, with 6 bases between the two germline ends. The length of the CDR3 is 10 residues. CDR3 nucleotides: TGCAGCGTTGAAGAAGCAGGGCAGTACTTC. It encodes CSVEEAGQYF.

The rearrangement links TRBV12-5 to TRBJ2-1; 12 bases match TRBD2. This CDR3 has 16 residues. Trimming took 5 bases from V and 3 from J; bases not matched to a gene: 5. Germline CDR1 reads LGHNT; CDR2 reads FRNRAP. CDR3: CASGTTSGRSYNEQFF. In nucleotides, the CDR3 is TGTGCTAGTGGTACAACTAGCGGGAGGAGCTACAATGAGCAGTTCTTC.

The DNA for the CDR3 is TGTGCCAGCAGTTCAAGGACTAGCGGGAGGGTTAATACTGAGCAGTTCTTC. Translating gives CASSSRTSGRVNTEQFF. The rearrangement uses TRBV27 and TRBJ2-1; TRBD2 agrees at 15 bases. Germline CDR1 and CDR2: MNHEY and SMNVEV (reference sequence). With V trimmed by 4 bases and J by 9 bases, 10 bases remained unmatched. CDR3 length: 17 amino acids.

On this clone itself: The same CDR3 can be traced to other DNA sequences in this sample. The chain has TRBV5-4 and TRBJ2-5; D ambiguous. Trimming removed 4 bases from V and 3 bases from J, with 4 bases in between. From germline, CDR1 is SGHNT and CDR2 YYREEE (reference sequence). The CDR3 runs 11 residues. The CDR3 DNA follows: TGTGCCAGCAGCCGAGAAGAGACCCAGTACTTC. This translates into CASSREETQYF.

The genes are TRBV30 and TRBJ2-7; 7 nucleotides agree with TRBD2. The germline V gene has CDR1 GTSNPN and CDR2 SVGIG (reference sequence). V was clipped by 0 bases and J by 2 bases; unmatched bases: 7. The CDR3 length is 15 residues. The DNA for the CDR3 is TGTGCCTGGAGTGTACGCCGTGGGGGGGCCTACGAGCAGTACTTC. Translated: CAWSVRRGGAYEQYF. Supplemented by reference TRBV30 and TRBJ2-7, the full variable domain reads SQTIHQWPATLVQPVGSPLSLECTVEGTSNPNLYWYRQAAGRGLQLLFYSVGIGQISSEVPQNLSASRPQDRQFILSSKKLLLSDSGFYLCAWSVRRGGAYEQYFGPGTRLTVT.